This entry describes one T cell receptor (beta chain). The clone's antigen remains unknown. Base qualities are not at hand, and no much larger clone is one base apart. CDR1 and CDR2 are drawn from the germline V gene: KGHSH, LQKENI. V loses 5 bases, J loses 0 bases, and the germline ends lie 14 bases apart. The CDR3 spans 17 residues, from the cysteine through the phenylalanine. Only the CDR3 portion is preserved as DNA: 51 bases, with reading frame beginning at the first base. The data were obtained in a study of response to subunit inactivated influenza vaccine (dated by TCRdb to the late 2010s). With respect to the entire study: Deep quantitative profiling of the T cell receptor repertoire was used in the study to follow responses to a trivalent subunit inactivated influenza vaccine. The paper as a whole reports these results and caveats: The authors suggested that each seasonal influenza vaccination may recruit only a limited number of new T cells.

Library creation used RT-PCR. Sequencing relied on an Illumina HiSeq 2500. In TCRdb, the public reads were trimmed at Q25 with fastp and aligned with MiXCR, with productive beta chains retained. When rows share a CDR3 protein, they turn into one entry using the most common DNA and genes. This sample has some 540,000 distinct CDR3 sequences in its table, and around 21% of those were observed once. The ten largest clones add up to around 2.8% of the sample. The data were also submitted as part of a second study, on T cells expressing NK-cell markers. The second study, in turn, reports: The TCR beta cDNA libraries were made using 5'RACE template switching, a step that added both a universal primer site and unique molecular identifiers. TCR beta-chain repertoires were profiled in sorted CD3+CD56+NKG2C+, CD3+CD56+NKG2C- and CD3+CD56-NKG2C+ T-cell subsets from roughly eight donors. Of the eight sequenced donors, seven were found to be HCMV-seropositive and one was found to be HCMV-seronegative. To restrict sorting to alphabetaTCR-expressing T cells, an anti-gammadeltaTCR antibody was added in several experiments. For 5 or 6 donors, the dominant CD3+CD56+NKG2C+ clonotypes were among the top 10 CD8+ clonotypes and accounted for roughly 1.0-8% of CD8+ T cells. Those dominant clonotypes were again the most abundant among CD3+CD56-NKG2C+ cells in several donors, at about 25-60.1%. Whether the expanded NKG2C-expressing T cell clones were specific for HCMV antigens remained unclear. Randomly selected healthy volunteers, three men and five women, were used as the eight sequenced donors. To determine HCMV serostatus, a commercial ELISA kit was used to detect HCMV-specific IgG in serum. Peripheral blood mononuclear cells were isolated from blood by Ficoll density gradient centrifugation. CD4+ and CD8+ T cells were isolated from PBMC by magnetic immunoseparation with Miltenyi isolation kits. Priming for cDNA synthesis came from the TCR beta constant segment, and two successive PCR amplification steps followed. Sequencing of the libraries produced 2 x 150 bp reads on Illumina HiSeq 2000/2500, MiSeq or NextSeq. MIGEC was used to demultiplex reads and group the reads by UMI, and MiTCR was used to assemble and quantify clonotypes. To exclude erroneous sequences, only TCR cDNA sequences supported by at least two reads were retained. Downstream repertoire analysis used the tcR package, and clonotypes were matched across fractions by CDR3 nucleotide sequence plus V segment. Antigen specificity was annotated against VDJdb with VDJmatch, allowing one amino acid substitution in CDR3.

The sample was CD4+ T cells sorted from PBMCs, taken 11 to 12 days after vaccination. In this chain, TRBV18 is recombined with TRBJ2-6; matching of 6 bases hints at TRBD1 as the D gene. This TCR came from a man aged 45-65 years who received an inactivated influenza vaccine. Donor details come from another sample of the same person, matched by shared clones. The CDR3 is CASSTGQLISGANVLTF. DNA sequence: TGTGCCAGCTCAACTGGACAGCTTATCTCTGGGGCCAACGTCCTGACTTTC.